The source of this TCR beta chain is a study of blood T cell repertoires in COVID-19. Looking at the study overall: Acute-phase and convalescent COVID-19 samples originated in the United States, Italy and Spain. In each case, the material was cDNA or gDNA derived from T cells, B-cell-depleted T cells, or PBMCs.

There are 14 residues in the CDR3. V was trimmed by 5 bases and J by 10 bases, leaving 18 bases between them. The germline V gene has CDR1 SGHVS and CDR2 FQNEAQ. Original analysis: Reference gene primer amplification yielded estimated nucleated cell counts. Sequencing used immunoSEQ multiplex PCR; TCRdb keeps in-frame clones, though not all of them. That table gives V, J and clone size, and the DNA gave D and trimming. Of a few hundred thousand clones listed, around nine tenths are singletons. This chain uses TRBV7-8 with TRBJ2-1; D is perhaps TRBD1 (6 bases). This sequence originates from a man aged 35 to 55 who had recovered from COVID-19. The source material was peripheral blood. For the CDR3, the DNA is TGTGCCAGCAGCCGAGTGGGGGCACGCGACGAGCAGTTCTTC. Protein: CASSRVGARDEQFF.